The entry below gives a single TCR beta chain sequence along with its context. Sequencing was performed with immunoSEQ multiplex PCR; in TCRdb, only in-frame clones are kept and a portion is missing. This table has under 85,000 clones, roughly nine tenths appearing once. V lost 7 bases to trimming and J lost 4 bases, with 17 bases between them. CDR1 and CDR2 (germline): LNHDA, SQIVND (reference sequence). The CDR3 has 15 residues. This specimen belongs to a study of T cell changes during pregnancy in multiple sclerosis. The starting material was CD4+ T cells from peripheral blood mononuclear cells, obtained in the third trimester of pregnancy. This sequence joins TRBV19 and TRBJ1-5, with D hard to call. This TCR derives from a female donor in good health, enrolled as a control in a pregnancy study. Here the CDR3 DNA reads TGTGCCAGTACTATTAATCGCGGTCTAAATCAGCCCCAGCATTTT. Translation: CASTINRGLNQPQHF.